The following is a T cell receptor beta chain sequence with its context. With iRepertoire HTBI primers and Arm-PCR of CDR3 regions, TCR beta libraries were built. TCRdb independently ran MiXCR on the multiplex PCR reads; one entry per CDR3 protein. Seen here are 400,000 to 500,000 distinct CDR3 sequences, around 16% observed once, and the top ten hold about 7.6%. V lost 2 bases to trimming and J lost 0 bases; unmatched junction nucleotides: 12. Germline values: CDR1 KGHDR, CDR2 SFDVKD. This CDR3 has 19 residues. The record originates from a study of regulatory T cells in long-lasting Graves disease. As for time point: newly diagnosed GD, antithyroid drugs for less than 3 months. With RNA extracted from PBMCs as input, the TCR library was made. Another study also made use of these data, one on T cells in Graves' hyperthyroidism and ophthalmopathy.

The TCR comes from a woman aged 40 to 50 with Graves disease. The chain is built from TRBV24-1 and TRBJ2-3, with 8 bases that match TRBD2. The source was peripheral blood mononuclear cells (PBMCs), collected at new diagnosis, from a patient treated with antithyroid drugs. CDR3 sequence (DNA): TGTGCCACCAGTGATTCAGGGCCGGGCCGGGAGGGGAGCACAGATACGCAGTATTTT. This sequence encodes CATSDSGPGREGSTDTQYF.